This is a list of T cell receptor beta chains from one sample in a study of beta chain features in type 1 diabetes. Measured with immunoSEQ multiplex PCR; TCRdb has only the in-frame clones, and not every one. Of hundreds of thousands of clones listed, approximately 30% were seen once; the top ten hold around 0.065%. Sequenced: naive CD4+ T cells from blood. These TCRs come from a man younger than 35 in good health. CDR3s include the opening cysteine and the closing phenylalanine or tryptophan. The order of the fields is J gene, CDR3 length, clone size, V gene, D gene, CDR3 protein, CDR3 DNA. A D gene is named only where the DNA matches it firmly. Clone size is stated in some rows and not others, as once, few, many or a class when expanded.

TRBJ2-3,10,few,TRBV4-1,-,CASSQASLYF,TGCGCCAGCAGCCAAGCTAGCTTGTATTTT
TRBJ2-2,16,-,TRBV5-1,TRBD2,CASSLRLASGTGELFF,TGCGCCAGCAGCTTAAGACTAGCGAGTGGGACCGGGGAGCTGTTTTTT
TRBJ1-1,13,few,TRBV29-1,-,CSVRQLMNTEAFF,TGCAGCGTGCGACAGTTAATGAACACTGAAGCTTTCTTT
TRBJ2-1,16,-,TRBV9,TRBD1,CASSGDIGTGAVEQFF,TGTGCCAGCAGCGGGGATATTGGGACAGGGGCCGTCGAGCAGTTCTTC
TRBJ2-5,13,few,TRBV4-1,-,CASSLARGETQYF,TGCGCCAGCAGCCTGGCACGAGGAGAGACCCAGTACTTC
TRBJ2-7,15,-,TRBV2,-,CASSPNQIQQGDEYF,TGTGCCAGCAGTCCAAACCAAATCCAACAGGGTGATGAGTACTTC
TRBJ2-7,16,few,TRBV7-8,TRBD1,CASRAQGALGSYEQYF,TGTGCCAGCAGGGCACAGGGGGCCCTTGGATCCTACGAGCAGTACTTC
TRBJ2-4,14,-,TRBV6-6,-,CASSRLLAKNIQYF,TGTGCCAGCAGCAGACTGTTAGCCAAAAACATTCAGTACTTC
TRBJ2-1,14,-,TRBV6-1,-,CASRTRTSYNEQFF,TGTGCCAGCAGGACACGTACTAGCTACAATGAGCAGTTCTTC
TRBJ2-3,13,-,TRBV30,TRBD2,CAWSAGGSDTQYF,TGTGCCTGGAGTGCGGGAGGGTCAGATACGCAGTATTTT
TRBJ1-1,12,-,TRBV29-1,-,CSGQVKNTEAFF,TGCAGCGGACAGGTCAAGAACACTGAAGCTTTCTTT
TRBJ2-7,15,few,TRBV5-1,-,CASSPRVAGGYEQYF,TGCGCCAGCAGCCCCCGGGTGGCAGGTGGCTACGAGCAGTACTTC
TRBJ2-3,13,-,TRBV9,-,CASSVVVTDTQYF,TGTGCCAGCAGCGTAGTGGTGACAGATACGCAGTATTTT
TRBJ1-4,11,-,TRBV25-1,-,CASSGREKLFF,TGTGCCAGCAGTGGCCGTGAAAAACTGTTTTTT
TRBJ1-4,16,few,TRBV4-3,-,CASSRDGGSGNEKLFF,TGCGCCAGCAGCCGTGATGGGGGTTCAGGAAATGAAAAACTGTTTTTT
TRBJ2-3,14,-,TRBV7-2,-,CASSLAPYPDTQYF,TGTGCCAGCAGCTTAGCGCCCTACCCAGATACGCAGTATTTT
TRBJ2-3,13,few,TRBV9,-,CASSPHQTDTQYF,TGTGCCAGCAGCCCCCACCAGACAGATACGCAGTATTTT
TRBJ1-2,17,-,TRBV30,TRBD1,CAWSVWGQGARSAGYTF,TGTGCCTGGAGTGTTTGGGGACAGGGGGCGCGATCGGCTGGCTACACCTTC
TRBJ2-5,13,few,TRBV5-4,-,CASSPGHPVTQYF,TGTGCCAGCAGCCCCGGGCACCCGGTGACCCAGTACTTC
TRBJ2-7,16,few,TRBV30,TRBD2,CAWSVGGGSGSYEQYF,TGTGCCTGGAGTGTCGGTGGCGGGAGTGGTTCCTACGAGCAGTACTTC
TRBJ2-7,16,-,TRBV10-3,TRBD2,CAISESRLAGTYEQYF,TGTGCCATCAGTGAGTCAAGGCTAGCGGGCACCTACGAGCAGTACTTC
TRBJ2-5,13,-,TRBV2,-,CASSGSSQETQYF,TGTGCCAGCAGTGGTTCCAGCCAAGAGACCCAGTACTTC
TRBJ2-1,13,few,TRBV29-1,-,CSVVATSYNEQFF,TGCAGCGTTGTAGCGACCTCCTACAATGAGCAGTTCTTC
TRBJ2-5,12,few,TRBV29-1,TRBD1,CSVLDRGRGTHF,TGCAGCGTTTTGGACAGGGGGCGAGGGACCCACTTC
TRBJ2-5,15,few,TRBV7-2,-,CASSTQANVIETQYF,TGTGCCAGCAGCACCCAAGCCAACGTTATAGAGACCCAGTACTTC
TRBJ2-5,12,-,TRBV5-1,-,CASSPGLETQYF,TGCGCCAGCAGCCCGGGACTCGAGACCCAGTACTTC
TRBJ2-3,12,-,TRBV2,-,CASSDRSDTQYF,TGTGCCAGCAGTGATAGGTCAGATACGCAGTATTTT
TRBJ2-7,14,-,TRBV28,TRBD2,CASSKTSGSYEQYF,TGTGCCAGCAGTAAAACTAGCGGCTCCTACGAGCAGTACTTC
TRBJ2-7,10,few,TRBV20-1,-,CSARLGEQYF,TGCAGTGCTAGATTGGGCGAGCAGTACTTC